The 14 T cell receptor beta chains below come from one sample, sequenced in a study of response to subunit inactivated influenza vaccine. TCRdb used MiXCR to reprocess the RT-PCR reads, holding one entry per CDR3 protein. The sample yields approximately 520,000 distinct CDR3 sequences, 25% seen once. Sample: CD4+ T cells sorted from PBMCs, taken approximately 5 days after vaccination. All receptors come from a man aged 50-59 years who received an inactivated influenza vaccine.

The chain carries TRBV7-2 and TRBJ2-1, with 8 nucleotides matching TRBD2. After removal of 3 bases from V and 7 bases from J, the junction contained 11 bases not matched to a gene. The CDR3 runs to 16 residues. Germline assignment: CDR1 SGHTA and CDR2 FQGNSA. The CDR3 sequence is CASSFVTGGPGNEQFF. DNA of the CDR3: TGTGCCAGCAGCTTTGTTACGGGAGGGCCGGGAAATGAGCAGTTCTTC.

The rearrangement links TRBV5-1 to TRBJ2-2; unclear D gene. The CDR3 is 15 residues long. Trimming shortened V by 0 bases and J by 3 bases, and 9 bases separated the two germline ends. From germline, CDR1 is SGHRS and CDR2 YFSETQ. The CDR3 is CASSLDMGYTGELFF. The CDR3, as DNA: TGCGCCAGCAGCTTGGATATGGGATACACCGGGGAGCTGTTTTTT.

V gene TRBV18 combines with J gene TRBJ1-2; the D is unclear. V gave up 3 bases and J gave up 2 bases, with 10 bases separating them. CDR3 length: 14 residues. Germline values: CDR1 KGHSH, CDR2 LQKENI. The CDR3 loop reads CASSPPVQNYGYTF. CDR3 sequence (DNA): TGTGCCAGCTCACCCCCCGTGCAGAACTATGGCTACACCTTC. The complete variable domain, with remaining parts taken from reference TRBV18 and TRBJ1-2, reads NAGVMQNPRHLVRRRGQEARLRCSPMKGHSHVYWYRQLPEEGLKFMVYLQKENIIDESGMPKERFSAEFPKEGPSILRIQQVVRGDSAAYFCASSPPVQNYGYTFGSGTRLTVV.

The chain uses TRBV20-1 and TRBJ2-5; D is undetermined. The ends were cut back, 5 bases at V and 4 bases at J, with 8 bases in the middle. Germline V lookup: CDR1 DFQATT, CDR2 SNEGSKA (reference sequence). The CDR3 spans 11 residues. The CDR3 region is CSAAWRETQYF. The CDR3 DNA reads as TGCAGTGCTGCGTGGAGAGAGACCCAGTACTTC.

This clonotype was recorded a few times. CDR3 protein: CASSLRQTSGRASSEQFF. The CDR3 DNA sequence: TGTGCCAGCAGCTTACGCCAGACTAGCGGGAGGGCCTCCAGTGAGCAGTTCTTC. The V gene is TRBV7-7, the J gene TRBJ2-1; 14 bases match TRBD2. CDR1 SSHAT and CDR2 FNYEAQ come from the germline V gene (reference sequence). The CDR3 consists of 18 residues. V trimming: 2 bases; J trimming: 9 bases; junction bases outside the gene matches: 12. Variable domain in full (rest from reference TRBV7-7 and TRBJ2-1): GAGVSQSPRYKVTKRGQDVTLRCDPISSHATLYWYQQALGQGPEFLTYFNYEAQPDKSGLPSDRFSAERPEGSISTLTIQRTEQRDSAMYRCASSLRQTSGRASSEQFFGPGTRLTVL.

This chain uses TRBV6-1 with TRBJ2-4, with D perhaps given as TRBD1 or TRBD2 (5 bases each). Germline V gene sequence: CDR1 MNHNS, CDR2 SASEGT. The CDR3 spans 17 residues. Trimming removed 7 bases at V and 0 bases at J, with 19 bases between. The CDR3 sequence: CASMWTWGKVAKNIQYF. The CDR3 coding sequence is TGTGCCAGCATGTGGACCTGGGGGAAGGTAGCCAAAAACATTCAGTACTTC.

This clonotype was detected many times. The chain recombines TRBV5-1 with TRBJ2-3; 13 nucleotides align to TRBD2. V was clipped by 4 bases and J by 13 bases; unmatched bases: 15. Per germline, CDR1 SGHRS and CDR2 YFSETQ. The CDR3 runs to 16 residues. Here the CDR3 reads CASSSRGTSGTNTKYF. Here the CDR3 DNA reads TGCGCCAGCAGCAGCCGTGGGACTAGCGGGACGAATACTAAGTATTTT.

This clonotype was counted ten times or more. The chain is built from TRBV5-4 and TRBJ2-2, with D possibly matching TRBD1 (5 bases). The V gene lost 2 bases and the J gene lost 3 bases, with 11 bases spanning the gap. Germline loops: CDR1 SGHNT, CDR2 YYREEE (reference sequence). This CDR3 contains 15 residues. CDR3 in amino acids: CASSFPTAHTGELFF. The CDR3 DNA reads TGTGCCAGCAGCTTTCCGACAGCCCACACCGGGGAGCTGTTTTTT.

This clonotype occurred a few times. Written as DNA, the CDR3 is TGTGCCAGCAGTTCCCTTTTTTCGAGCGGGGAAAACATTCAGTACTTC. Residues: CASSSLFSSGENIQYF. The chain combines TRBV6-5 with TRBJ2-4, with 7 bases lining up with TRBD2. This CDR3 is 16 amino acids long. With V trimmed by 4 bases and J by 5 bases, 11 bases remained unmatched. Germline-derived CDR1 and CDR2 are MNHEY and SVGAGI.

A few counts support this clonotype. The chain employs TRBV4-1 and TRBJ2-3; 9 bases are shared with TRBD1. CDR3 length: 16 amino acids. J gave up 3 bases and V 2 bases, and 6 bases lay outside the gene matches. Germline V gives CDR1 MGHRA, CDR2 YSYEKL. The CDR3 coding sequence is TGCGCCAGCAGCCAATCACCGGGACAGGGTACAGATACGCAGTATTTT. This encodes CASSQSPGQGTDTQYF.

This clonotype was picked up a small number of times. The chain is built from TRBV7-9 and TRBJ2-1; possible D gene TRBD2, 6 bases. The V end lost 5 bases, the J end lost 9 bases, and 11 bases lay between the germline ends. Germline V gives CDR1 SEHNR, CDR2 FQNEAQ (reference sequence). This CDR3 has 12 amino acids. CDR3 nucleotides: TGTGCCAGCAGCCCGTGGGGACTTGAGCAGTTCTTC. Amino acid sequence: CASSPWGLEQFF.

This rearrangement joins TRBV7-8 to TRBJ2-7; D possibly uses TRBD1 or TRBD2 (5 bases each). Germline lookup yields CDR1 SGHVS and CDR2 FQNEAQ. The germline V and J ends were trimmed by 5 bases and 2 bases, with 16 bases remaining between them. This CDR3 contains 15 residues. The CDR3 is CASSTAQRGTYEQYF. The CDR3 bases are TGTGCCAGCAGCACCGCCCAGAGGGGCACCTACGAGCAGTACTTC.

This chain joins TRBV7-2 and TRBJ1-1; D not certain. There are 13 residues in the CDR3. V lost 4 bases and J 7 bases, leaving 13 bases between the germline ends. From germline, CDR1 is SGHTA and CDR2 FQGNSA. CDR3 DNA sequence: TGTGCCAGCAGCTCGCTGCGCAGGTTTGAAGCTTTCTTT. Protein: CASSSLRRFEAFF.

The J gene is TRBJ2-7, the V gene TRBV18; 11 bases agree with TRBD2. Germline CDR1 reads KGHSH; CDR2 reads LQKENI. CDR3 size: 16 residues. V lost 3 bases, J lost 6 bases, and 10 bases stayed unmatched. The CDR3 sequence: CASSPETSGISREQYF. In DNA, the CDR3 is TGTGCCAGCTCACCGGAGACTAGCGGGATTTCCCGCGAGCAGTACTTC.